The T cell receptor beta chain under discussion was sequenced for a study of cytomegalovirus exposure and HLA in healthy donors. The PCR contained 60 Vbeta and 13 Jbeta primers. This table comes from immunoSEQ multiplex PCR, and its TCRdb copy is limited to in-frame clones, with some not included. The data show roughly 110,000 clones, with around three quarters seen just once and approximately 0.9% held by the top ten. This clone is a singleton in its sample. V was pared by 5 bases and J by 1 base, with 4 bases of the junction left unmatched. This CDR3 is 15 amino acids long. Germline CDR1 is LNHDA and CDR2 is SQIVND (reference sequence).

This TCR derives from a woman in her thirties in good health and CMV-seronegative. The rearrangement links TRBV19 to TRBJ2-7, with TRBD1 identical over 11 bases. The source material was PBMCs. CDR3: CASSAGTGGSYEQYF. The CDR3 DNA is TGTGCCAGTAGTGCCGGGACAGGGGGGTCCTACGAGCAGTACTTC.